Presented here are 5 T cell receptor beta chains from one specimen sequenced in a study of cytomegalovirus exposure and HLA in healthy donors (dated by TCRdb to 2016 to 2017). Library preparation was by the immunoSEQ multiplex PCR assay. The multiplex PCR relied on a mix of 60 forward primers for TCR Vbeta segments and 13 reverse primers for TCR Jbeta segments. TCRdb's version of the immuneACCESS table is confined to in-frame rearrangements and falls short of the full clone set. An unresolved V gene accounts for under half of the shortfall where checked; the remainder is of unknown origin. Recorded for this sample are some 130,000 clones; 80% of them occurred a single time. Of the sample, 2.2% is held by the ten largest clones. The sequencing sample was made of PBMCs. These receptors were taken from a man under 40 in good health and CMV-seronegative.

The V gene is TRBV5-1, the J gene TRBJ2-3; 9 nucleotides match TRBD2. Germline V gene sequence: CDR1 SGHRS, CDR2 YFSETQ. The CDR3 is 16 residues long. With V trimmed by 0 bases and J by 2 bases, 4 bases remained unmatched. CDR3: CASSLGASGTTDTQYF. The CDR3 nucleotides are TGCGCCAGCAGCTTGGGGGCTAGCGGGACCACAGATACGCAGTATTTT.

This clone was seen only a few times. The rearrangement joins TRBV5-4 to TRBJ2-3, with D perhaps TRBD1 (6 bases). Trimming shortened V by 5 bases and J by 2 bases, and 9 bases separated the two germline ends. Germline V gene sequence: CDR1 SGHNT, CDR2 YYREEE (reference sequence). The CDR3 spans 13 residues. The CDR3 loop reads CASRDRITDTQYF. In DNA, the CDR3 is TGTGCCAGCAGGGACAGAATCACAGATACGCAGTATTTT.

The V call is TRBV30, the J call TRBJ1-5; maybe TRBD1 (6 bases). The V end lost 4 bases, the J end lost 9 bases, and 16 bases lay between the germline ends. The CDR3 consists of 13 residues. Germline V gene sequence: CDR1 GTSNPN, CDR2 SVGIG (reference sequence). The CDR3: CAWNTQGRGPQHF. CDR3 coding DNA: TGTGCCTGGAATACTCAGGGGAGAGGGCCCCAGCATTTT. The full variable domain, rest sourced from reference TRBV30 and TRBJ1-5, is SQTIHQWPATLVQPVGSPLSLECTVEGTSNPNLYWYRQAAGRGLQLLFYSVGIGQISSEVPQNLSASRPQDRQFILSSKKLLLSDSGFYLCAWNTQGRGPQHFGDGTRLSIL.

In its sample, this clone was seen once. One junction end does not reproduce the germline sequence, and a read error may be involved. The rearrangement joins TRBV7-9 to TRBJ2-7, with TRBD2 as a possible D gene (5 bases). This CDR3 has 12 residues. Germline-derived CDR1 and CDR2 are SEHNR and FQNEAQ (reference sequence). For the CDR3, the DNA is TGTTCCAGCACCCGGGACTCCTACGAGCAGTACTTC. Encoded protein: CSSTRDSYEQYF.

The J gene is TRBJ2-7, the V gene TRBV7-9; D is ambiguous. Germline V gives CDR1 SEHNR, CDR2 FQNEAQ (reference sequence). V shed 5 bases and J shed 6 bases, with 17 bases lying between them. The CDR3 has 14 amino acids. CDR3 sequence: CASSPLLGGLEQYF. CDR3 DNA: TGTGCCAGCAGCCCCCTCTTGGGTGGGCTCGAGCAGTACTTC.